This entry lists 7 T cell receptor beta chains sequenced from one sample in a study of human T cells and chemical hapten exposure. Time point of the sample: healthy volunteer bleed at 2 weeks. Whole blood, unfractionated, served as the material for total RNA extraction. Each CDR3 protein gets one entry after TCRdb re-called the RACE reads with MiXCR. This table holds 100,000 to 150,000 distinct CDR3 sequences, approximately 10% found once. The sequencing sample was made of whole blood. Receptor source: a male donor in good health. Some clones in this sample may be carry-over from other donors' samples.

This clonotype was observed a few times. The CDR3 DNA sequence: TGCAGTGCTAAGGGACTAGCGGAAAATGAGCAGTTCTTC. Translating it yields CSAKGLAENEQFF. The chain combines TRBV20-1 with TRBJ2-1; 11 nucleotides align to TRBD2. This CDR3 is built from 13 residues. With 4 bases clipped from V and 7 bases from J, the junction kept 3 bases outside the gene matches. The V gene's germline CDR1 is DFQATT and CDR2 SNEGSKA (reference sequence).

The V and J genes are TRBV27 and TRBJ1-2; the D gene is possibly TRBD1 (5 bases). Trimming took 4 bases from V and 2 from J, leaving 11 bases between them. Germline values: CDR1 MNHEY, CDR2 SMNVEV (reference sequence). This CDR3 comprises 14 residues. As DNA, the CDR3 is TGTGCCAGCAGTTCGGGGGTATCGAACTATGGCTACACCTTC. Its translation: CASSSGVSNYGYTF.

This clonotype was counted between two and nine times. This chain links TRBV11-2 with TRBJ1-5; a possible D gene is TRBD1 (5 bases). Germline V gives CDR1 SGHAT, CDR2 FQNNGV. CDR3 length equals 14 residues. Trimming cost V 1 base and J 3 bases, with 7 bases left between them. In nucleotides, the CDR3 is TGTGCCAGCAGCTTAGCAGGGACCAATCAGCCCCAGCATTTT. Amino acids: CASSLAGTNQPQHF.

This clonotype was counted ten times or more. The genes are TRBV25-1 and TRBJ1-2, with D unresolved. The V gene's germline CDR1 is MGHDK and CDR2 SYGVNS. CDR3 length: 11 residues. Trimming pared 6 bases from V and 6 bases from J, leaving 8 bases between. The CDR3 nucleotides read TGTGCCAGCAGCCGATACAATGGCTACACCTTC. This sequence encodes CASSRYNGYTF.

In this sample, this clonotype turned up a few times. The rearrangement uses TRBV7-8 and TRBJ2-2; 10 bases fit TRBD2. Germline CDR1 SGHVS, CDR2 FQNEAQ. The trim removed 3 bases at V and 0 bases at J, leaving 7 bases unmatched. This CDR3 has 18 amino acids. CDR3 residues: CASSFPWSGGANTGELFF. The DNA for the CDR3 is TGTGCCAGCAGCTTCCCTTGGAGCGGGGGGGCGAACACCGGGGAGCTGTTTTTT.

J is TRBJ2-3 and V is TRBV19; no clear D. Germline V gives CDR1 LNHDA, CDR2 SQIVND (reference sequence). The CDR3 is 16 residues long. V lost 2 bases to trimming and J lost 4 bases, with 16 bases between them. CDR3 loop: CASSISTGSRPDTQYF. CDR3 nucleotide sequence: TGTGCCAGTAGTATATCCACCGGTTCTAGGCCAGATACGCAGTATTTT.

The table lists this clonotype with many counts. V is TRBV12-3 or TRBV12-4 and J is TRBJ1-5; 7 bases fit TRBD1. The CDR3 runs to 15 residues. Germline trimming cut 5 bases from V and 3 bases from J; bases unmatched to any gene: 7. CDR3 residues: CASSPRKGANQPQHF. CDR3 nucleotide sequence: TGTGCCAGCAGTCCCCGGAAGGGGGCCAATCAGCCCCAGCATTTT.